These 21 T cell receptor beta chains were all obtained from the same sample, sequenced in a study of blood T cell repertoires in COVID-19 (dated by TCRdb to 2020 to 2021). Library prep was done by the immunoSEQ multiplex PCR assay. What TCRdb holds here is the immuneACCESS table cut down to in-frame rearrangements. Part of the clones is not present; checked against another copy, under half of the missing clones reflect an unresolved V gene, and the others are unexplained. Across this sample there are under 95,000 clones, with approximately 85% seen only once. The biggest ten clones account for roughly 9.6% of the sample. Specimen: peripheral blood. The source of these receptors is a man aged 45-60 years with COVID-19, enrolled during active disease.

This rearrangement joins TRBV5-1 to TRBJ2-3, with TRBD1 matching over 8 bases. CDR1 and CDR2 from the germline V gene are SGHRS and YFSETQ. J lost 4 bases, V lost 3 bases, and 16 bases had no gene match. The CDR3 has 18 residues. CDR3 in DNA: TGCGCCAGCAGCTGGATAACTGGCGGGACAGGTGCCTCAGATACGCAGTATTTT. This codes for CASSWITGGTGASDTQYF.

The chain has TRBV7-8 and TRBJ2-7; the match to TRBD1 covers 9 bases. The J segment lost 1 base and the V segment lost 2 bases, leaving 6 bases of the junction unmatched. CDR1 and CDR2 (germline): SGHVS, FQNEAQ. The CDR3 sequence is 16 residues long. The CDR3 is CASSLNRGQRSYEQYF. The CDR3 nucleotides are TGTGCCAGCAGCTTAAACAGGGGGCAACGATCCTACGAGCAGTACTTC.

The chain joins TRBV19 to TRBJ2-3; TRBD1 might be the D (5 bases). Trimming took 2 bases from V and 14 from J, leaving 14 bases between them. Germline CDR1 reads LNHDA; CDR2 reads SQIVND (reference sequence). CDR3 length: 12 residues. The CDR3 protein is CASSITGQGRYF. In nucleotides, the CDR3 is TGTGCCAGTAGTATAACTGGGCAGGGTAGGTATTTT.

The chain carries TRBV9 and TRBJ2-4; tentatively, D is TRBD1 (6 bases). Trimming pared 3 bases from V and 8 bases from J, leaving 15 bases between. The CDR3 length is 14 residues. Germline V CDR1 and CDR2: SGDLS, YYNGEE. CDR3 region: CASSGLGGGDIQYF. DNA for the CDR3: TGTGCCAGCAGCGGCCTAGGGGGTGGAGACATTCAGTACTTC. The full variable domain, its missing parts supplied by reference TRBV9 and TRBJ2-4, is DSGVTQTPKHLITATGQRVTLRCSPRSGDLSVYWYQQSLDQGLQFLIQYYNGEERAKGNILERFSAQQFPDLHSELNLSSLELGDSALYFCASSGLGGGDIQYFGAGTRLSVL.

The V call is TRBV24-1, the J call TRBJ2-5, with 7 bases matching TRBD2. Germline CDR1 is KGHDR and CDR2 is SFDVKD. V trimming: 3 bases; J trimming: 4 bases; junction bases outside the gene matches: 13. The CDR3 is 17 residues long. In DNA form, the CDR3 reads TGTGCCACCAGTGATCCCCCTTGGGGGAGGGAGGGAGAGACCCAGTACTTC. It specifies CATSDPPWGREGETQYF.

V and J are TRBV5-8 and TRBJ1-5, with D tentatively TRBD1 (5 bases). Trimming left V 0 bases short and J 2 bases short, with 15 bases between. Germline CDR1 and CDR2: SGHTS and YDEGEE. The CDR3 totals 17 residues. The CDR3 protein is CASSLVVQAGRNQPQHF. The CDR3 nucleotides read TGTGCCAGCAGCTTGGTTGTTCAGGCAGGGCGCAATCAGCCCCAGCATTTT.

The CDR3 reads CASSLQGGREQYF. The CDR3 DNA sequence: TGTGCCAGCAGCCTCCAGGGTGGACGCGAGCAGTACTTC. V and J are TRBV3-1 (or the pseudogene TRBV3-2) and TRBJ2-7; D is possibly TRBD1 (5 bases). V gave up 4 bases and J gave up 6 bases, with 13 bases separating them. This CDR3 contains 13 residues. CDR1 is LGHDT and CDR2 is YNNKEL in the germline V gene (reference sequence).

The rearrangement uses TRBV30 and TRBJ1-5; tentative D call: TRBD1 (5 bases). V was shortened by 0 bases and J by 2 bases, with 26 bases between the two germline ends. CDR1 and CDR2 (germline): GTSNPN, SVGIG (reference sequence). The CDR3 covers 20 residues. CDR3 coding DNA: TGTGCCTGGAGTGTACGAGTCGGCAGGGTTTTCACGCAGGGCAATCAGCCCCAGCATTTT. Protein product: CAWSVRVGRVFTQGNQPQHF. The full variable domain, in which reference TRBV30 and TRBJ1-5 provide the parts outside the CDR3, is SQTIHQWPATLVQPVGSPLSLECTVEGTSNPNLYWYRQAAGRGLQLLFYSVGIGQISSEVPQNLSASRPQDRQFILSSKKLLLSDSGFYLCAWSVRVGRVFTQGNQPQHFGDGTRLSIL.

The gene calls are TRBV29-1 and TRBJ2-5, with a tentative D call TRBD1 (7 bases). The V and J ends lost 7 bases and 7 bases respectively, with 19 bases between them. The germline CDR1 and CDR2 sequences are SQVTM and ANQGSEA. This CDR3 is built from 13 residues. The CDR3 DNA reads as TGCAGCGGGCGGGACAGCCCGAGGGGGACCCAGTACTTC. Its translation: CSGRDSPRGTQYF.

Only one count was recorded for this clone. The chain employs TRBV28 and TRBJ2-2, with TRBD2 matching over 7 bases. V trimming: 5 bases; J trimming: 1 base; junction bases outside the gene matches: 4. The CDR3 sequence is 15 residues long. CDR1 and CDR2 from the germline V gene are MDHEN and SYDVKM. CDR3 sequence (DNA): TGTGCCAGCAGTAATGGGGGGGAGAACACCGGGGAGCTGTTTTTT. It yields the protein CASSNGGENTGELFF.

CDR3 DNA sequence: TGTGCCAGCAGCCGAACCATGGACAGCCAAGAGACCCAGTACTTC. It is translated as CASSRTMDSQETQYF. The V gene is TRBV7-6, the J gene TRBJ2-5, with TRBD1 as a possible D gene (6 bases). Germline-derived CDR1 and CDR2 are SGHVS and FNYEAQ. Between the trimmed V and J ends, which lost 5 bases and 1 base, there was a span of 14 bases. The CDR3 sequence is 15 residues long.

The chain carries TRBV29-1 and TRBJ1-4; D may be TRBD1 (5 bases). This CDR3 has 13 amino acids. Germline CDR1 SQVTM, CDR2 ANQGSEA. Trimming pared 7 bases from V and 8 bases from J, leaving 17 bases between. CDR3 DNA: TGCAGCGCAAGGGACTTTTTAGGCGAAAAACTGTTTTTT. Protein: CSARDFLGEKLFF.

CDR3 DNA: TGCGCCAGCAGCCAAGGGGCGGCGGGAGTGGGCAATGAGCAGTTCTTC. Translating gives CASSQGAAGVGNEQFF. The chain is built from TRBV4-3 and TRBJ2-1, with 7 bases aligning to TRBD2. V lost 1 base, J lost 6 bases, and 9 bases stayed unmatched. CDR3 length: 16 residues. The germline gives CDR1 LGHNA, CDR2 YSLEER.

This chain links TRBV10-3 with TRBJ1-5; D is perhaps TRBD1 (6 bases). From germline, CDR1 is ENHRY and CDR2 SYGVKD. This CDR3 contains 13 residues. The V end was cut by 8 bases, the J end by 10 bases, with 18 bases between. The CDR3 reads CAISGTREDPQHF. The CDR3 DNA reads as TGTGCCATCTCCGGGACACGGGAGGATCCCCAGCATTTT.

The chain is built from TRBV5-1 and TRBJ2-7, with TRBD2 as a possible D gene (6 bases). V was clipped by 3 bases and J by 1 base, with 11 bases between them. The CDR3 has 14 amino acids. In germline, CDR1 is SGHRS, CDR2 YFSETQ. CDR3 nucleotides: TGCGCCAGCAGCTCGGGAGTGACTTCCTACGAGCAGTACTTC. Protein sequence: CASSSGVTSYEQYF.

The V gene is TRBV7-6, the J gene TRBJ2-7; TRBD2 aligns across 10 bases. Trimming cost V 5 bases and J 6 bases; bases outside gene matches: 10. Germline loops: CDR1 SGHVS, CDR2 FNYEAQ. The CDR3 length is 15 residues. The CDR3 sequence is CASSATGTSVLEQYF. The DNA of the CDR3 is TGTGCCAGCAGCGCAACCGGGACTAGCGTCCTCGAGCAGTACTTC.

This sequence joins TRBV19 and TRBJ1-5, with 8 nucleotides matching TRBD1. With 3 bases clipped from V and 3 bases from J, the junction kept 4 bases outside the gene matches. The CDR3 spans 15 residues. Germline V CDR1 and CDR2: LNHDA, SQIVND (reference sequence). The CDR3 protein is CASSMTGVLNQPQHF. The CDR3 DNA follows: TGTGCCAGTAGTATGACAGGGGTCCTCAATCAGCCCCAGCATTTT.

V is TRBV24-1 and J is TRBJ2-2; possible D gene TRBD2, 6 bases. The V end lost 9 bases, the J end lost 4 bases, and 14 bases lay between the germline ends. The CDR3 loop spans 14 amino acids. Germline V gene data show CDR1 as KGHDR and CDR2 as SFDVKD. DNA of the CDR3: TGTGCCACCGCGAAGAGAGCGGGCACCGGGGAGCTGTTTTTT. Protein sequence: CATAKRAGTGELFF.

V gene TRBV7-9 combines with J gene TRBJ2-5; D is undetermined. Germline CDR1 is SEHNR and CDR2 is FQNEAQ (reference sequence). This CDR3 has 14 residues. V gave up 3 bases and J gave up 2 bases, with 10 bases separating them. The CDR3 DNA reads TGTGCCAGCAGCTTCCCGGGTCGGCAAGAGACCCAGTACTTC. This sequence encodes CASSFPGRQETQYF.

CDR3 nucleotides: TGTGCCAGTGGCCCGGGACAGGCGTTTCCCTACGAGCAGTACTTC. It yields the protein CASGPGQAFPYEQYF. V and J are TRBV28 and TRBJ2-7; TRBD1 aligns across 8 bases. Trimming cost V 9 bases and J 2 bases; bases outside gene matches: 12. CDR1 and CDR2 from the germline V gene are MDHEN and SYDVKM. The CDR3 is 15 amino acids.

The chain combines TRBV27 with TRBJ2-5; D is undetermined. V was pared by 3 bases and J by 2 bases, with 7 bases between. Germline-derived CDR1 and CDR2 are MNHEY and SMNVEV (reference sequence). The CDR3 extends over 13 amino acids. The CDR3 bases are TGTGCCAGCAGTTTCGGAGATCAAGAGACCCAGTACTTC. The encoded protein is CASSFGDQETQYF.